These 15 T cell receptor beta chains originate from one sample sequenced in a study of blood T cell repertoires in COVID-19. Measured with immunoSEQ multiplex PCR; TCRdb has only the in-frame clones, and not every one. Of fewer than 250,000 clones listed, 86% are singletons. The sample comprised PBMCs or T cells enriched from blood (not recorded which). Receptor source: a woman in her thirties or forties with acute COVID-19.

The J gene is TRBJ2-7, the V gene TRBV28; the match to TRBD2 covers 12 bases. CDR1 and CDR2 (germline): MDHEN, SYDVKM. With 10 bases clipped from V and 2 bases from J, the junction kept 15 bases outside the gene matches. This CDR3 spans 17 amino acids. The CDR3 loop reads CATQGQGASGRAYEQYF. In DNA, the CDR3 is TGTGCCACCCAGGGGCAGGGAGCTAGCGGGAGGGCCTACGAGCAGTACTTC. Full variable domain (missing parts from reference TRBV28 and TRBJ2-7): DVKVTQSSRYLVKRTGEKVFLECVQDMDHENMFWYRQDPGLGLRLIYFSYDVKMKEKGDIPEGYSVSREKKERFSLILESASTNQTSMYLCATQGQGASGRAYEQYFGPGTRLTVT.

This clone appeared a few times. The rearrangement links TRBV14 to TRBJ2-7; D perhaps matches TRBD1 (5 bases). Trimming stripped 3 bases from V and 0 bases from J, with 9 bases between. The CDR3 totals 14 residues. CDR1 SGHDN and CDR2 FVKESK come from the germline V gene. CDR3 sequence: CASSHWTNSYEQYF. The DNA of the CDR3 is TGTGCCAGCAGCCACTGGACAAACTCCTACGAGCAGTACTTC.

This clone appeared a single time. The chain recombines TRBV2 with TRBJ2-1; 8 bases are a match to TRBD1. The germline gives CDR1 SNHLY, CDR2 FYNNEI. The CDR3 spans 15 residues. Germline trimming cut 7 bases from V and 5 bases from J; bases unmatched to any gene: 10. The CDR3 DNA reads TGTGCCAGCAATCCCCAGGGGGCAGTACACAATGAGCAGTTCTTC. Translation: CASNPQGAVHNEQFF.

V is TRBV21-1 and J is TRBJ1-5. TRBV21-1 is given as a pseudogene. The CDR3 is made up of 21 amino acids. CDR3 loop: CASSKGPLASGKDHSNQPQHF. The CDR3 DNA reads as TGTGCCAGCAGCAAAGGTCCCTTAGCTTCGGGAAAAGACCATAGCAATCAGCCCCAGCATTTT.

The CDR3 coding sequence is TGTGCCAGCAGCTTAGCCCGGGACTTCTACTACGAGCAGTACTTC. It specifies CASSLARDFYYEQYF. The rearrangement uses TRBV7-9 and TRBJ2-7; maybe TRBD2 (6 bases). The CDR3 extends over 15 amino acids. Trimming took off 0 bases at V and 3 bases at J, with 12 bases between the two ends. Germline values: CDR1 SEHNR, CDR2 FQNEAQ (reference sequence).

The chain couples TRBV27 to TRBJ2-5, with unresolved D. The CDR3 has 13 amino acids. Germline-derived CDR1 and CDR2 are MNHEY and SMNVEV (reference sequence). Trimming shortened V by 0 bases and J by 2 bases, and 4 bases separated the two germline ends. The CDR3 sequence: CASSLSAQETQYF. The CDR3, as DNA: TGTGCCAGCAGTTTATCAGCGCAAGAGACCCAGTACTTC.

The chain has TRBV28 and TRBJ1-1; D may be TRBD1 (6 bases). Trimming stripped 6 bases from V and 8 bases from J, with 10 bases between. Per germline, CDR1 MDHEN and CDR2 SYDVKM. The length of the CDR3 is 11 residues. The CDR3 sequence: CASSPGVEAFF. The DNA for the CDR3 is TGTGCCAGCAGCCCAGGGGTGGAAGCTTTCTTT.

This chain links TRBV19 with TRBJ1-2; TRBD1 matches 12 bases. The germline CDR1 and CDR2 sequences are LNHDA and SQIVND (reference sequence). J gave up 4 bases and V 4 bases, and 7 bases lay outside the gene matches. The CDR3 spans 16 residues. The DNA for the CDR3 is TGTGCCAGTAGTAGGCCCGGGACAGGGGGCGTCTATGGCTACACCTTC. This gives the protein CASSRPGTGGVYGYTF.

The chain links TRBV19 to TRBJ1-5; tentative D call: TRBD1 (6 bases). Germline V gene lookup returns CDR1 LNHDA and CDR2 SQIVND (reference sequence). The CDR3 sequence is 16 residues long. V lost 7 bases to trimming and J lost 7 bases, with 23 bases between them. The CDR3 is CASTNNPGQGWQPQHF. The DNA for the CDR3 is TGTGCCAGTACCAACAATCCGGGACAAGGTTGGCAGCCCCAGCATTTT.

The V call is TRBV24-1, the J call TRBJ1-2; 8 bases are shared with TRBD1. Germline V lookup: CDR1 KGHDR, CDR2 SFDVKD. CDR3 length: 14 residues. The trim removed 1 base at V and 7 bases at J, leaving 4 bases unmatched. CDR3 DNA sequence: TGTGCCACCAGTGATTTCCCCAGGGGGCTTGGCTACACCTTC. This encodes CATSDFPRGLGYTF.

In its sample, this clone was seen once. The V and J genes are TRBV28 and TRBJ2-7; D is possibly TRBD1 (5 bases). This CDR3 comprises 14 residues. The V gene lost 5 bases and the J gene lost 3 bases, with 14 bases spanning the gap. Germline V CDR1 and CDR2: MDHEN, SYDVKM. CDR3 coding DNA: TGTGCCAGCAGTCCACGACAGAAAGACTACGAGCAGTACTTC. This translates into CASSPRQKDYEQYF.

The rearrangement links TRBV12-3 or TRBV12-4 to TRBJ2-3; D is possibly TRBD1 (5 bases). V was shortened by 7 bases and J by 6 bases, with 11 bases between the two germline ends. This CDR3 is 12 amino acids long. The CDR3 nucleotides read TGTGCCAGCACCATTAACAGGGATACGCAGTATTTT. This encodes CASTINRDTQYF.

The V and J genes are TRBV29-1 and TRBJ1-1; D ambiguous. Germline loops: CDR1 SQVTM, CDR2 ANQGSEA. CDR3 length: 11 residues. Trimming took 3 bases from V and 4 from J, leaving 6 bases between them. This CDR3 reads CSVDRFTEAFF. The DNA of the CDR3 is TGCAGCGTTGATAGATTCACTGAAGCTTTCTTT.

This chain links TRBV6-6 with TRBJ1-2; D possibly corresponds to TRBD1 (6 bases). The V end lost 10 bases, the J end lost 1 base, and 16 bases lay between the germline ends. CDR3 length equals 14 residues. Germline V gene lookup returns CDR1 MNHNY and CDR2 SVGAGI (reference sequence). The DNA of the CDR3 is TGTGCCACCCTACCGACAGGAGTTAACTATGGCTACACCTTC. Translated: CATLPTGVNYGYTF.

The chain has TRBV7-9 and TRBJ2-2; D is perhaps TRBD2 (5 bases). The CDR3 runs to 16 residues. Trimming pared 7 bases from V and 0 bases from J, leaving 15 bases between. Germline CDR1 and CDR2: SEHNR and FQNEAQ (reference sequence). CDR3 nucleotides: TGTGCCAGCATCCACCCGGGATATGCGAACACCGGGGAGCTGTTTTTT. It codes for CASIHPGYANTGELFF.